The 21 T cell receptor beta chains listed next were all sequenced from one sample in a study of cytomegalovirus exposure and HLA in healthy donors. Repertoires were generated with immunoSEQ multiplex PCR, while TCRdb's copy carries only in-frame clones and drops some. The table lists roughly 180,000 clones, 86% of them singletons. The specimen sequenced was PBMCs. These receptors were obtained from a man aged 25 to 40 in good health and CMV-seropositive.

The rearrangement joins TRBV29-1 to TRBJ1-4; no firm D call. Germline V gives CDR1 SQVTM, CDR2 ANQGSEA. V gave up 7 bases and J gave up 8 bases, with 20 bases separating them. The CDR3 length is 14 residues. The chain's CDR3 is CSAVKGREREKLFF. The CDR3 DNA reads TGCAGCGCAGTAAAGGGCCGGGAGAGGGAAAAACTGTTTTTT.

The V gene is TRBV5-4, the J gene TRBJ2-7; 8 bases agree with TRBD1. V gave up 4 bases and J gave up 3 bases; unmatched junction bases: 6. The CDR3 totals 14 residues. CDR1 and CDR2 from the germline V gene are SGHNT and YYREEE (reference sequence). Written as DNA, the CDR3 is TGTGCCAGCAGCCCCGGACAGGGACACTACGAGCAGTACTTC. Its protein product is CASSPGQGHYEQYF.

The chain has TRBV5-6 and TRBJ1-1; no clear D gene. This CDR3 has 14 residues. The germline gives CDR1 SGHDT, CDR2 YYEEEE. With 4 bases removed from V and 8 bases from J, the gap between germline ends came to 18 bases. The chain's CDR3 is CASSRANRPFEAFF. The CDR3 DNA reads as TGTGCCAGCAGCAGGGCAAATCGCCCGTTCGAAGCTTTCTTT.

The CDR3 DNA follows: TGTGCCAGCAGCTTAGGATTGGACCCCTACGAGCAGTACTTC. Translated: CASSLGLDPYEQYF. The rearrangement uses TRBV7-9 and TRBJ2-7; D is unclear. The germline V gene encodes CDR1 SEHNR and CDR2 FQNEAQ (reference sequence). Trimming took 1 base from V and 2 from J, leaving 9 bases between them. This CDR3 has 14 residues. The variable domain in full, completed from reference TRBV7-9 and TRBJ2-7, reads DTGVSQNPRHKITKRGQNVTFRCDPISEHNRLYWYRQTLGQGPEFLTYFQNEAQLEKSRLLSDRFSAERPKGSFSTLEIQRTEQGDSAMYLCASSLGLDPYEQYFGPGTRLTVT.

The table lists this clone with a count of one. The chain has TRBV20-1 and TRBJ1-1, with D unclear. Deletions cut 5 bases from V and 11 bases from J, with 15 bases between. Germline V gene data show CDR1 as DFQATT and CDR2 as SNEGSKA (reference sequence). This CDR3 has 11 amino acids. The CDR3 loop is CSASSDKRAFF. Written as DNA, the CDR3 is TGCAGTGCTTCTTCTGACAAGCGGGCTTTCTTT.

V gene TRBV10-2 combines with J gene TRBJ2-3, with D unresolved. Germline V gene lookup returns CDR1 WSHSY and CDR2 SAAADI. The CDR3 spans 13 residues. The ends were cut back, 7 bases at V and 1 base at J, with 9 bases in the middle. CDR3 nucleotide sequence: TGCGCCAGCATGGAAACAGGCACAGATACGCAGTATTTT. This gives the protein CASMETGTDTQYF.

V and J are TRBV15 and TRBJ2-5; a weak D match, TRBD1 (7 bases). The V and J ends lost 1 base and 4 bases respectively, with 13 bases between them. The CDR3 loop spans 15 amino acids. CDR1 and CDR2 from the germline V gene are LNHNV and YYDKDF (reference sequence). The DNA of the CDR3 is TGTGCCACCAGCAGAGTAGCAGGGGGAGGAGAGACCCAGTACTTC. It is translated as CATSRVAGGGETQYF.

This clone was detected only a few times. The rearrangement joins TRBV4-1 to TRBJ1-5; tentative D call: TRBD1 (5 bases). Germline V gives CDR1 MGHRA, CDR2 YSYEKL. The CDR3 sequence is 14 residues long. Trimming took 4 bases from V and 5 from J, leaving 12 bases between them. The CDR3 here is CASSPQGPHQPQHF. The DNA for the CDR3 is TGCGCCAGCAGCCCGCAGGGTCCTCATCAGCCCCAGCATTTT.

The chain carries TRBV29-1 and TRBJ2-3; 9 nucleotides agree with TRBD2. The germline V gene encodes CDR1 SQVTM and CDR2 ANQGSEA. The V gene end was trimmed by 6 bases and the J gene end by 0 bases; junction bases not matched to a gene: 13. This CDR3 contains 17 residues. The CDR3 DNA sequence: TGCAGCGTCGCCGGGACTAGCCGACGTGCTAGCACAGATACGCAGTATTTT. Encoded protein: CSVAGTSRRASTDTQYF.

The chain links TRBV5-6 to TRBJ2-5, with D possibly TRBD2 on 5 matching bases. This CDR3 is built from 13 residues. Germline-derived CDR1 and CDR2 are SGHDT and YYEEEE. Between the trimmed V and J ends, which lost 1 base and 4 bases, there was a span of 8 bases. This CDR3 is CASSLSGTETQYF. In DNA form, the CDR3 reads TGTGCCAGCAGCTTGTCGGGAACAGAGACCCAGTACTTC.

The V and J genes are TRBV2 and TRBJ2-7; tentative D call: TRBD2 (5 bases). Trimming pared 6 bases from V and 2 bases from J, leaving 11 bases between. This CDR3 comprises 13 residues. Germline V lookup: CDR1 SNHLY, CDR2 FYNNEI. The CDR3 region is CASSVDGAYEQYF. The CDR3 DNA follows: TGTGCCAGCAGCGTTGACGGGGCCTACGAGCAGTACTTC.

In this sample, this clone turned up once. The chain combines TRBV7-9 with TRBJ2-1; 8 bases are shared with TRBD1. The CDR3 extends over 15 amino acids. From germline, CDR1 is SEHNR and CDR2 FQNEAQ (reference sequence). J lost 6 bases, V lost 5 bases, and 9 bases had no gene match. For the CDR3, the DNA is TGTGCCAGCAGCCCGTGGACAGGGCTGGTCAATGAGCAGTTCTTC. Residues: CASSPWTGLVNEQFF.

This clone has just a few counts. This sequence joins TRBV11-2 and TRBJ2-7; D is ambiguous. The CDR3 has 15 residues. Trimming removed 2 bases from V and 7 bases from J, with 18 bases in between. Germline CDR1 SGHAT, CDR2 FQNNGV. Here the CDR3 DNA reads TGTGCCAGCAGCTTATTTACATACAGAGTCGAAGAGCAGTACTTC. Residues: CASSLFTYRVEEQYF.

The table lists this clone with a few counts. The chain recombines TRBV30 with TRBJ1-6; weak D call: TRBD1 (6 bases). CDR1 is GTSNPN and CDR2 is SVGIG in the germline V gene (reference sequence). The CDR3 consists of 13 residues. Trimming removed 2 bases at V and 7 bases at J, with 9 bases between. CDR3 coding DNA: TGTGCCTGGAGTACAACAGGGAATTCACCCCTCCACTTT. Translated: CAWSTTGNSPLHF.

This chain links TRBV7-3 with TRBJ1-1; perhaps TRBD1 as D (6 bases). This CDR3 region has 13 residues. Germline V gene sequence: CDR1 SGHTA, CDR2 FQGTGA. V lost 6 bases, J lost 4 bases, and 12 bases lay in between. The DNA of the CDR3 is TGTGCCAGCAGGACAGGCCTTTTCACTGAAGCTTTCTTT. Encoded protein: CASRTGLFTEAFF.

This sequence joins TRBV6-6 and TRBJ1-5; no definite D call. Trimming cost V 3 bases and J 5 bases, with 17 bases left between them. The CDR3 consists of 16 residues. The germline CDR1 and CDR2 sequences are MNHNY and SVGAGI (reference sequence). The CDR3 bases are TGTGCCAGCAGTTATTATGGGTTATGGGAAGATCAGCCCCAGCATTTT. Its protein product is CASSYYGLWEDQPQHF.

The chain uses TRBV27 and TRBJ2-1, with D uncertain. V lost 2 bases and J lost 2, with 4 bases in between. Germline-derived CDR1 and CDR2 are MNHEY and SMNVEV (reference sequence). The CDR3 has 13 amino acids. CDR3 nucleotides: TGTGCCAGCAGTTTACGACCCTACAATGAGCAGTTCTTC. It translates to CASSLRPYNEQFF.

This chain joins TRBV29-1 and TRBJ2-1; TRBD2 matches at 7 bases. CDR1 and CDR2 from the germline V gene are SQVTM and ANQGSEA. The CDR3 has 14 residues. V was pared by 3 bases and J by 5 bases, with 7 bases of the junction left unmatched. This CDR3 reads CSVDGEGSNNEQFF. CDR3 coding DNA: TGCAGCGTTGACGGGGAGGGTTCCAACAATGAGCAGTTCTTC.

The gene calls are TRBV2 and TRBJ2-5, with no clear D. The CDR3 loop spans 13 amino acids. Trimming removed 6 bases from V and 4 bases from J, with 12 bases in between. Germline V gives CDR1 SNHLY, CDR2 FYNNEI. The DNA for the CDR3 is TGTGCCAGCAGGCTAGATGCGTCAGAGACCCAGTACTTC. Its translation is CASRLDASETQYF.

This chain uses TRBV9 with TRBJ2-7, with 8 bases matching TRBD1. The CDR3 covers 15 residues. The germline CDR1 and CDR2 sequences are SGDLS and YYNGEE. Trimming cost V 0 bases and J 6 bases; bases outside gene matches: 8. CDR3 sequence reads: CASSVEGRGPGEQYF. DNA of the CDR3: TGTGCCAGCAGCGTAGAGGGCAGGGGGCCCGGCGAGCAGTACTTC.

This chain connects TRBV5-6 to TRBJ2-7; D possibly matches TRBD1 or TRBD2 (6 bases each). This CDR3 contains 15 residues. Germline assignment: CDR1 SGHDT and CDR2 YYEEEE. Trimming took 6 bases from V and 2 from J, leaving 18 bases between them. CDR3 loop: CASNLAERGAYEQYF. The CDR3, as DNA: TGTGCCAGCAACCTGGCGGAGAGGGGGGCCTACGAGCAGTACTTC.